This T cell receptor beta chain was sequenced for a study of T-cell reconstitution after alpha-beta-depleted transplantation in children. There are many counts of this clonotype. Germline V gene lookup returns CDR1 LGHNA and CDR2 YNFKEQ. Trimming stripped 4 bases from V and 0 bases from J, with 14 bases between. The CDR3 is 16 amino acids. Unique molecular identifiers tagged the TCRbeta library. TCRdb recomputed calls from the PCR reads with MiXCR, one row per CDR3 protein. The table shows some 640,000 distinct CDR3 sequences, with approximately 16% occurring only once. This rearrangement joins TRBV4-2 to TRBJ2-3; maybe TRBD2 (5 bases). The sequenced sample was PBMCs from the stem cell graft donor, obtained from the stem cell graft. This TCR was recovered from a human donor who donated a stem cell graft to a child with acute myeloid leukemia. The CDR3 DNA reads as TGTGCCAGCAGCCCTCTAGACTATGCTAGCACAGATACGCAGTATTTT. Translating gives CASSPLDYASTDTQYF.